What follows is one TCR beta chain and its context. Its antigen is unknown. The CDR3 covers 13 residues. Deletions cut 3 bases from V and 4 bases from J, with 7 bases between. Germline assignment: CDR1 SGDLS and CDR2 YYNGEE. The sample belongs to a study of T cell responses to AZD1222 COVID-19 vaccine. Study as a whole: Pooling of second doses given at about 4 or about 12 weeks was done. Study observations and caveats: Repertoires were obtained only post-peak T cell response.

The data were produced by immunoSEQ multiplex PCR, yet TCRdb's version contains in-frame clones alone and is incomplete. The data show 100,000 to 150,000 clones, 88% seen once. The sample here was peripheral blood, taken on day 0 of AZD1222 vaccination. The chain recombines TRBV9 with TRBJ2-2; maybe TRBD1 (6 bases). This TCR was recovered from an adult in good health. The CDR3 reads CASSATGTGELFF. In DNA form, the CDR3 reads TGTGCCAGCAGCGCGACAGGCACCGGGGAGCTGTTTTTT.